This is a list of T cell receptor beta chains from one sample in a study of immune evolution from preneoplasia to lung adenocarcinoma. TCRdb's table, derived via immunoSEQ multiplex PCR, lists solely in-frame clones and lacks some. The sample lists 9,000 to 10,000 clones; approximately 75% were seen once. The sample was FFPE lung adenocarcinoma in situ tissue. Every receptor here comes from a person between 70 and 80 years old with lung adenocarcinoma. Each CDR3 is given with its conserved first and last residue. D genes are given only for firm matches. Rows give clone size only sometimes, using once, few, many, or a class for an expanded clone.

v_call: TRBV5-1
clone_size: .
j_call: TRBJ2-1
d_call: .
cdr3_length: 15
cdr3_aa: CASSSTGSSYNEQFF
cdr3_nt: TGCGCCAGCAGCTCAACAGGGAGCTCCTACAATGAGCAGTTCTTC

v_call: TRBV5-6
clone_size: .
j_call: TRBJ2-7
d_call: .
cdr3_length: 16
cdr3_aa: CASSLFRDHLTYEQYF
cdr3_nt: TGTGCCAGCAGCCTTTTTAGAGACCACCTGACCTACGAGCAGTACTTC

v_call: TRBV28
clone_size: .
j_call: TRBJ1-6
d_call: .
cdr3_length: 19
cdr3_aa: CASSLMGGATGTYNSPLHF
cdr3_nt: TGTGCCAGCAGTTTGATGGGGGGGGCCACCGGCACCTATAATTCACCCCTCCACTTT

v_call: TRBV11-3
clone_size: once
j_call: TRBJ2-2
d_call: .
cdr3_length: 15
cdr3_aa: CASSLQGRNTGELFF
cdr3_nt: TGTGCCAGCAGCTTACAGGGGCGCAACACCGGGGAGCTGTTTTTT

v_call: TRBV7-2
clone_size: .
j_call: TRBJ1-5
d_call: .
cdr3_length: 13
cdr3_aa: CASSLEVGQPQHF
cdr3_nt: TGTGCCAGCAGCCTAGAGGTGGGTCAGCCCCAGCATTTT

v_call: TRBV12-5
clone_size: .
j_call: TRBJ2-5
d_call: TRBD2
cdr3_length: 17
cdr3_aa: CASGLVHCRGGLETQYF
cdr3_nt: TGTGCTAGTGGTTTGGTACATTGCCGGGGGGGGTTAGAGACCCAGTACTTC

v_call: TRBV19
clone_size: few
j_call: TRBJ2-3
d_call: .
cdr3_length: 16
cdr3_aa: CASSIRRQASTDTQYF
cdr3_nt: TGTGCCAGTAGTATACGCCGACAGGCTAGCACAGATACGCAGTATTTT

v_call: TRBV11-3
clone_size: .
j_call: TRBJ2-7
d_call: .
cdr3_length: 15
cdr3_aa: CASSPRTYQSYEQYF
cdr3_nt: TGTGCCAGCAGCCCTCGGACATATCAGTCCTACGAGCAGTACTTC

v_call: TRBV28
clone_size: few
j_call: TRBJ1-1
d_call: .
cdr3_length: 14
cdr3_aa: CASRTGGVGTEAFF
cdr3_nt: TGTGCCAGCCGAACCGGGGGGGTCGGCACTGAAGCTTTCTTT

v_call: TRBV2
clone_size: .
j_call: TRBJ1-1
d_call: .
cdr3_length: 12
cdr3_aa: CASGRSGPEAFF
cdr3_nt: TGTGCCAGCGGAAGGAGCGGTCCTGAAGCTTTCTTT

v_call: TRBV6-5
clone_size: .
j_call: TRBJ2-2
d_call: .
cdr3_length: 15
cdr3_aa: CASSPLSGNTGELFF
cdr3_nt: TGTGCCAGCAGTCCGTTGTCAGGGAACACCGGGGAGCTGTTTTTT

v_call: TRBV10-2
clone_size: .
j_call: TRBJ2-3
d_call: TRBD2
cdr3_length: 15
cdr3_aa: CATYPLAGDTDTQYF
cdr3_nt: TGCGCCACCTACCCCCTAGCGGGAGACACAGATACGCAGTATTTT

v_call: TRBV7-9
clone_size: .
j_call: TRBJ1-4
d_call: .
cdr3_length: 13
cdr3_aa: CASSRGHGEKLFF
cdr3_nt: TGTGCCAGCAGCCGGGGGCATGGTGAAAAACTGTTTTTT

v_call: TRBV18
clone_size: few
j_call: TRBJ1-5
d_call: .
cdr3_length: 13
cdr3_aa: CASSRGDNQPQHF
cdr3_nt: TGTGCCAGCTCACGAGGGGACAATCAGCCCCAGCATTTT

v_call: TRBV5-1
clone_size: .
j_call: TRBJ1-1
d_call: .
cdr3_length: 15
cdr3_aa: CASSFRPVGTTEAFF
cdr3_nt: TGCGCCAGCAGCTTTAGACCGGTTGGGACCACTGAAGCTTTCTTT

v_call: TRBV28
clone_size: .
j_call: TRBJ2-7
d_call: .
cdr3_length: 14
cdr3_aa: CASTPQGPPYEQYF
cdr3_nt: TGTGCCAGCACCCCTCAGGGGCCACCCTACGAGCAGTACTTC

v_call: TRBV28
clone_size: .
j_call: TRBJ1-2
d_call: .
cdr3_length: 13
cdr3_aa: CASGKTENYGYTF
cdr3_nt: TGTGCCAGCGGAAAGACAGAGAACTATGGCTACACCTTC

v_call: TRBV30
clone_size: once
j_call: TRBJ1-2
d_call: .
cdr3_length: 14
cdr3_aa: CAWSGRGFGYGYTF
cdr3_nt: TGTGCCTGGAGTGGAAGGGGTTTCGGCTATGGCTACACCTTC

v_call: TRBV19
clone_size: once
j_call: TRBJ2-7
d_call: .
cdr3_length: 11
cdr3_aa: CASSSRAEQYF
cdr3_nt: TGTGCCAGTAGTTCCCGGGCCGAGCAGTACTTC

v_call: TRBV5-1
clone_size: .
j_call: TRBJ2-5
d_call: TRBD2
cdr3_length: 16
cdr3_aa: CASSLLGGRAGETQYF
cdr3_nt: TGCGCCAGCAGCTTGTTAGGCGGGAGGGCTGGGGAGACCCAGTACTTC

v_call: TRBV6-1
clone_size: .
j_call: TRBJ2-7
d_call: .
cdr3_length: 13
cdr3_aa: CASSEVDYGEQYF
cdr3_nt: TGTGCCAGCAGTGAGGTGGACTATGGCGAGCAGTACTTC

v_call: TRBV5-6
clone_size: .
j_call: TRBJ2-3
d_call: .
cdr3_length: 14
cdr3_aa: CASSLGAVTDTQYF
cdr3_nt: TGTGCCAGCAGCTTGGGGGCAGTAACAGATACGCAGTATTTT

v_call: TRBV5-1
clone_size: .
j_call: TRBJ2-2
d_call: .
cdr3_length: 14
cdr3_aa: CASRPSANTGELFF
cdr3_nt: TGCGCCAGCCGACCGTCTGCGAACACCGGGGAGCTGTTTTTT

v_call: TRBV27
clone_size: .
j_call: TRBJ2-7
d_call: .
cdr3_length: 14
cdr3_aa: CASSLKDGFYEQYF
cdr3_nt: TGTGCCAGCAGTTTAAAGGACGGTTTCTACGAGCAGTACTTC

v_call: TRBV30
clone_size: .
j_call: TRBJ2-7
d_call: TRBD1
cdr3_length: 11
cdr3_aa: CAWGTGDEQYF
cdr3_nt: TGTGCCTGGGGGACAGGGGACGAGCAGTACTTC

v_call: TRBV5-6
clone_size: .
j_call: TRBJ1-2
d_call: .
cdr3_length: 17
cdr3_aa: CASSLERKATPGHGYTF
cdr3_nt: TGTGCCAGCAGCTTGGAAAGGAAGGCAACACCTGGACATGGCTACACCTTC

v_call: TRBV18
clone_size: .
j_call: TRBJ1-2
d_call: .
cdr3_length: 13
cdr3_aa: CASSLDRSGGYTF
cdr3_nt: TGTGCCAGCTCCCTTGACAGGTCAGGCGGCTACACCTTC

v_call: TRBV5-1
clone_size: .
j_call: TRBJ2-1
d_call: TRBD2
cdr3_length: 14
cdr3_aa: CASSLDGGAGEQFF
cdr3_nt: TGCGCCAGCAGCTTGGACGGGGGGGCCGGTGAGCAGTTCTTC